Listed below are T cell receptor beta chains from one sample, sequenced in a study of T cell changes during pregnancy in multiple sclerosis. Some clones are missing from TCRdb's copy, which holds only in-frame ones; the method was immunoSEQ multiplex PCR. Altogether tens of thousands of clones are present, 80% to 95% being singletons, with the ten largest covering 3% to 4.5%. Sequencing was performed on peripheral blood, taken after pregnancy. Receptors originate from a female donor in good health, enrolled as a control in a pregnancy study. Each CDR3 is given with its conserved first and last residue. Each record gives: V gene, D gene, J gene, clone size, CDR3 DNA, CDR3 protein. A D gene is named only where the DNA matches it firmly. Size is stated for part of the rows, as once, few or many counts, or as a class when the clone is expanded.

v_gene: TRBV27
d_gene: -
j_gene: TRBJ1-1
abundance: -
CDR3nt: TGTGCCAGCAGTTTTGGCCAAACCCAGAACACTGAAGCTTTCTTT
CDR3aa: CASSFGQTQNTEAFF

v_gene: TRBV19
d_gene: -
j_gene: TRBJ1-5
abundance: -
CDR3nt: TGTGCCAGTAGTTGGCGGAGGGATCAGCCCCAGCATTTT
CDR3aa: CASSWRRDQPQHF

v_gene: TRBV7-2
d_gene: TRBD1
j_gene: TRBJ2-3
abundance: -
CDR3nt: TGTGCCAGCAGCCATGGGACAGGGAGGGATACGCAGTATTTT
CDR3aa: CASSHGTGRDTQYF

v_gene: TRBV25-1
d_gene: -
j_gene: TRBJ1-4
abundance: -
CDR3nt: TGTGCCAGCAGGTCTGAAGAGGGAGGTGAAAAACTGTTTTTT
CDR3aa: CASRSEEGGEKLFF

v_gene: TRBV5-6
d_gene: -
j_gene: TRBJ2-1
abundance: -
CDR3nt: TGTGCCAGCAGCTTACAGGGAGATTACAATGAGCAGTTCTTC
CDR3aa: CASSLQGDYNEQFF

v_gene: TRBV5-1
d_gene: -
j_gene: TRBJ1-3
abundance: -
CDR3nt: TGCGCCAGCAGCTTGGTTGCAGGCTCCTCTGGAAACACCATATATTTT
CDR3aa: CASSLVAGSSGNTIYF

v_gene: TRBV7-9
d_gene: TRBD2
j_gene: TRBJ2-1
abundance: few
CDR3nt: TGTGCCAGCAGCGGAAGCGGGGGGGCTATCCTGCCCGACAATGAGCAGTTCTTC
CDR3aa: CASSGSGGAILPDNEQFF

v_gene: TRBV11-2
d_gene: -
j_gene: TRBJ2-1
abundance: -
CDR3nt: TGTGCCAGCAGCTTAGGAGTGGTCGCGCTATACTCCTACAATGAGCAGTTCTTC
CDR3aa: CASSLGVVALYSYNEQFF

v_gene: TRBV7-3
d_gene: -
j_gene: TRBJ2-2
abundance: once
CDR3nt: TGTGCCAGCAGCCCTGGTCTAGAGAACACCGGGGAGCTGTTTTTT
CDR3aa: CASSPGLENTGELFF

v_gene: TRBV11-2
d_gene: -
j_gene: TRBJ1-3
abundance: -
CDR3nt: TGTGCCAGCAGCTTTAGAGGAAACACCATATATTTT
CDR3aa: CASSFRGNTIYF

v_gene: TRBV2
d_gene: TRBD2
j_gene: TRBJ2-3
abundance: -
CDR3nt: TGTGCCAGCAGTGAAGAAGCGGGATTTGATACGCAGTATTTT
CDR3aa: CASSEEAGFDTQYF

v_gene: TRBV7-2
d_gene: -
j_gene: TRBJ1-5
abundance: -
CDR3nt: TGTGCCAGCAGCTCCGCCGGGTATAGCAATCAGCCCCAGCATTTT
CDR3aa: CASSSAGYSNQPQHF

v_gene: TRBV19
d_gene: TRBD1
j_gene: TRBJ1-1
abundance: -
CDR3nt: TGTGCCAGCATTACAGGGGTAGGAACTGAAGCTTTCTTT
CDR3aa: CASITGVGTEAFF

v_gene: TRBV28
d_gene: -
j_gene: TRBJ1-2
abundance: -
CDR3nt: TGTGCCAGCAGTTTTTGGGCAGCTAACTATGGCTACACCTTC
CDR3aa: CASSFWAANYGYTF

v_gene: TRBV19
d_gene: -
j_gene: TRBJ1-1
abundance: -
CDR3nt: TGTGCCAGTTCTAACTGGAACACTGAAGCTTTCTTT
CDR3aa: CASSNWNTEAFF

v_gene: TRBV7-9
d_gene: -
j_gene: TRBJ2-7
abundance: -
CDR3nt: TGTGCCAGCAGCTTAGAACGGGGGTTCTACGAGCAGTACTTC
CDR3aa: CASSLERGFYEQYF

v_gene: TRBV10-3
d_gene: TRBD1
j_gene: TRBJ1-1
abundance: -
CDR3nt: TGTGCCATCAGCGCAGGGGGCTTAGTAGATACTGAAGCTTTCTTT
CDR3aa: CAISAGGLVDTEAFF

v_gene: TRBV10-3
d_gene: -
j_gene: TRBJ1-2
abundance: -
CDR3nt: TGTGCCAGCATCGGCCTAGACAGTCCGAACTATGGCTACACCTTC
CDR3aa: CASIGLDSPNYGYTF

v_gene: TRBV6-1
d_gene: -
j_gene: TRBJ1-6
abundance: -
CDR3nt: TGTGCCAGCAGTGAAGCGGAGGGGATGTCCTATAATTCACCCCTCCACTTT
CDR3aa: CASSEAEGMSYNSPLHF

v_gene: TRBV11-1
d_gene: -
j_gene: TRBJ1-1
abundance: -
CDR3nt: TGTGCCAGCAGTGTCCGGGGATTCGGCACTGAAGCTTTCTTT
CDR3aa: CASSVRGFGTEAFF